The entry that follows covers one T cell receptor (beta chain) sequence. What it binds is unknown. These data belong to a study of T cells in localized non-small cell lung cancer. Findings and limits, study-wide: Adjacent lung was found to contain a median about 60 of the top 100 tumor clones.

Only in-frame clones appear in the TCRdb table, and some are missing; sequencing was by immunoSEQ multiplex PCR. The sample lists 18,000 or so clones; about 80% were seen once. Trimming pared 4 bases from V and 1 base from J, leaving 10 bases between. The CDR3 has 15 amino acids. The germline CDR1 and CDR2 sequences are LGHNA and YNFKEQ. The specimen comprised peripheral blood, sampled before any cancer treatment. This TCR came from a female donor of 60 years or more with stage I lung adenocarcinoma. The chain uses TRBV4-2 and TRBJ2-2; the D gene is possibly TRBD2 (6 bases). CDR3 DNA sequence: TGTGCCAGCAGCCGTACGGGGGAGAACACCGGGGAGCTGTTTTTT. Amino acids: CASSRTGENTGELFF.